One T cell receptor beta chain is described in this entry. This specimen belongs to a study of blood T cell repertoires in COVID-19. In the study's own analysis: Using reference gene primer amplification, nucleated cell counts were estimated. The method was immunoSEQ multiplex PCR; TCRdb's version includes in-frame clones alone and lacks a portion of them. For V, J and clone size, that table is used; D and trimming come from the DNA. The sample comprises approximately 310,000 clones, around 84% of which are singletons, and 1.9% rests with the top ten. Germline trimming cut 9 bases from V and 4 bases from J; bases unmatched to any gene: 9. Germline CDR1 and CDR2: SGDLS and YYNGEE. The CDR3 has 13 residues.

The specimen was PBMCs or T cells enriched from blood (not recorded which). The chain links TRBV9 to TRBJ2-5, with 7 bases identical to TRBD1. The receptor's source is a woman aged 25 to 45 who had been exposed to COVID-19. The CDR3 reads CATSRDSGETQYF. For the CDR3, the DNA is TGTGCCACCTCAAGGGACAGCGGAGAGACCCAGTACTTC.